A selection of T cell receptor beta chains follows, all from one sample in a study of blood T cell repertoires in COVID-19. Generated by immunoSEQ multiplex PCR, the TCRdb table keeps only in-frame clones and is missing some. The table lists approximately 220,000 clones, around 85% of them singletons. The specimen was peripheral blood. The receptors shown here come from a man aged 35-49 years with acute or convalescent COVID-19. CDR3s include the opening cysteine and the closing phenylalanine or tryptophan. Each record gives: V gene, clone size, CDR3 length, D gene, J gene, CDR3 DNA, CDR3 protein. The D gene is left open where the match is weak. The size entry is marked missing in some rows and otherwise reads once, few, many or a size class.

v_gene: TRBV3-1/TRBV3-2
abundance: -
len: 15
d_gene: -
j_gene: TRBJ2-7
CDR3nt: TGTGCCAGCAGTCACCCTTTCGGAGAGAGGGACGAGCAGTACTTC
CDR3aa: CASSHPFGERDEQYF

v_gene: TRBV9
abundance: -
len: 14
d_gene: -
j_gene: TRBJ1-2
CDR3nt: TGTGCCAGCAGCGTAGGCGGGGCTCCCTATGGCTACACCTTC
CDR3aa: CASSVGGAPYGYTF

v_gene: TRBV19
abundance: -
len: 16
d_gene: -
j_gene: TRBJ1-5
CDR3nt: TGTGCCAGTAGGCATGCGGAGGGGGGGTTCAGTCAGCCCCAGCATTTT
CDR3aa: CASRHAEGGFSQPQHF

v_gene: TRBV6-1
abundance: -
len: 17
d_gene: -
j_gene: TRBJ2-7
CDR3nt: TGTGCCAGCAGTGAAGCACCCCTAGCCCTTTACTCCTACGAGCAGTACTTC
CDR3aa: CASSEAPLALYSYEQYF

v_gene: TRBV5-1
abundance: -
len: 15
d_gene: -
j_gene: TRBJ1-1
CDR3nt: TGCGCCAGCAGCTTTACCCAGACTCGGAACACTGAAGCTTTCTTT
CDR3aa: CASSFTQTRNTEAFF

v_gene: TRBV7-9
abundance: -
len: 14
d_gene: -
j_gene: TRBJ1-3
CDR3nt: TGTGCCAGCAGCGGGGAGCTTTCGGGAAACACCATATATTTT
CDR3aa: CASSGELSGNTIYF

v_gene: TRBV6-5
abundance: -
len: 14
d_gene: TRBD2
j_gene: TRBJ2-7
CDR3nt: TGTGCCAGCAGCCGGACTAGCGGGAACTACGAGCAGTACTTC
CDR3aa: CASSRTSGNYEQYF

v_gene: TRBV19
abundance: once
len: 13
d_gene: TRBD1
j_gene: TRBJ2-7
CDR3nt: TGTGCCAGTTCCGACAGGGGGCAAGACGAGCAGTACTTC
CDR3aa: CASSDRGQDEQYF

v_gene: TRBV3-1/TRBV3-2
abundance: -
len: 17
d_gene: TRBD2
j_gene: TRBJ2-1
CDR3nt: TGTGCCAGCGAAAAAGCGGGAGGCCTTGGCTCCTACAATGAGCAGTTCTTC
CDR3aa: CASEKAGGLGSYNEQFF

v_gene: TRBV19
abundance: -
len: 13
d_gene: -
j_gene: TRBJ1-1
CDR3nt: TGTGCCAGTAGTATTCCAGGGGCCTTCCGGGCTTTCTTT
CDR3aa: CASSIPGAFRAFF

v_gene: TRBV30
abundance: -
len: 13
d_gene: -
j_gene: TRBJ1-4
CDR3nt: TGTGCCTGGACGGAGGGACTGGGGGAAAAACTGTTTTTT
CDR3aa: CAWTEGLGEKLFF

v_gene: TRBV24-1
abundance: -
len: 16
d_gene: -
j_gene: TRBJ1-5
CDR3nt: TGTGCCACCAGTGTCGTCGACTCGAACGGCGGTCAGCCCCAGCATTTT
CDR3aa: CATSVVDSNGGQPQHF

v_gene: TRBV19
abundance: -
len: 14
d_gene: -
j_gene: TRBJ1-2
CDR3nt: TGTGCCAGTAGTCCCCAGACAGAGTTCTATGGCTACACCTTC
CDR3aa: CASSPQTEFYGYTF

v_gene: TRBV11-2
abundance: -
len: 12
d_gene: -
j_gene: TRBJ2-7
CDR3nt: TGTGCCAGCAGCTTAGATCGGGACGAGCAGTACTTC
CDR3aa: CASSLDRDEQYF

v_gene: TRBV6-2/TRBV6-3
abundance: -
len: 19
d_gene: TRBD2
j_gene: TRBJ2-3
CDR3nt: TGTGCCAGCAGTTACTCTACCCCGAGGACGGGAGGGCCTGCAGATACGCAGTATTTT
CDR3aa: CASSYSTPRTGGPADTQYF